The present entry profiles one TCR beta chain with its context. What it recognizes is unknown. The data were taken from a study of monozygotic twins with inflammatory bowel disease. Germline loops: CDR1 LGHNA, CDR2 YNFKEQ. The CDR3 is 16 residues long. Findings of the study overall: Patient repertoires may have gained variability from differing immunosuppressive treatments. Possibly because of limited power, concordant and discordant twins showed no difference in repertoire similarity.

UMIs that had a 6-nucleotide sample barcode were put in using template switching. TCRdb re-called the 5' RACE reads and shows each CDR3 protein once, DNA omitted. This specimen shows some 99,000 distinct CDR3 sequences; the ten leading clones hold roughly an eighth. This clonotype originated in a human donor with ulcerative colitis or Crohn's disease, or a healthy co-twin of an affected twin (not recorded which). This chain connects TRBV4-2 to TRBJ1-3. The sequenced sample consisted of blood. CDR3 sequence reads: CASHHYGDSSGNTIYF.